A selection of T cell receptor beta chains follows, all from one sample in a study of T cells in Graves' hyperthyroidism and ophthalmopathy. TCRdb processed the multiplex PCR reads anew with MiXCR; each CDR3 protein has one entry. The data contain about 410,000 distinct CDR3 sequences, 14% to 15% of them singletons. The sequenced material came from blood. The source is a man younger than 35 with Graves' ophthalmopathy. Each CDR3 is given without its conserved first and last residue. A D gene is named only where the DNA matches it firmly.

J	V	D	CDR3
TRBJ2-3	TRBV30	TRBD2	AWSVQRLAGDTDTQY
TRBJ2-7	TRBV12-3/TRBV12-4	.	ASSRGSSYEQY
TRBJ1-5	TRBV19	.	ASSIVGGAQPQH
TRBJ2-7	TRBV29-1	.	SVEKAGDNTYEQY
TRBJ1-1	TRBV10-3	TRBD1	AITLGQGTTEAF
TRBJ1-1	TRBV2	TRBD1	ASSEQDRGGTEAF
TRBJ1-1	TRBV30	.	AWAPNTEAF
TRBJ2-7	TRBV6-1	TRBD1	ASSRTGAPTYEQY
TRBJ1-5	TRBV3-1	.	ASSADPRSNQPQH
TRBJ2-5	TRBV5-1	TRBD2	ASSSTSGQETQY
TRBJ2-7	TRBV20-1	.	SARNLQGYEQY
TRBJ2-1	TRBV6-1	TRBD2	ASNRQREYNEQF
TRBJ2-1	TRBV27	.	ASSLRGLASVNEQF
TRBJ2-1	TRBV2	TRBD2	ASTGGSVNEQF
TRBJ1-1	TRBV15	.	ATSLGQNTEAF
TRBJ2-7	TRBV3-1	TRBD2	ASSHRMLAGDTYEQY
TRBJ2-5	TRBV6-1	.	ASSYFGEGEETQY
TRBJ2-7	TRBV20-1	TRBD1	SARDWQGAYEQY
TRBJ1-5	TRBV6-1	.	ASSPQGSQPQH
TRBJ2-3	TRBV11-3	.	ASTSLAGATTDTQY
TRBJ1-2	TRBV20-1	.	SARSGTNYGYT
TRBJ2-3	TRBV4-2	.	ASSQGEITDTQY
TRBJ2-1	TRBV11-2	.	ASSSSRGRSCNEQF
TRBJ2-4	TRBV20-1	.	SATLMIAKNIQY
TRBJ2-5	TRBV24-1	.	ATSDSSFSSQETQY
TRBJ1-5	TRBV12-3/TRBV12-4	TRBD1	ASNTRDRFNQPQH
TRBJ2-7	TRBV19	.	ASSPDGSFRAYEQY
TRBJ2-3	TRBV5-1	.	ASSFTSVGGSHTDTQY
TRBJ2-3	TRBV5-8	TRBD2	ASSPPGGPGTDTQY
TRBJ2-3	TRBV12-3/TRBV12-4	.	ASRNGAGASTDTQY
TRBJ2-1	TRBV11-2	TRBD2	ASSSQGAGGIEQF
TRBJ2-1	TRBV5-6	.	ASSSQSRAYNEQF
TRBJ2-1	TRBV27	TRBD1	ASSLLQLQGPNEQF
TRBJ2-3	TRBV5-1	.	ASSTPGGTDTQY
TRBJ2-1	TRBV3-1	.	ASSQPPSEQF
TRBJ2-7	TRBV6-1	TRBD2	ASSEGASGLYEQY
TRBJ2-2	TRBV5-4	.	ASSSHPQVNTGELF
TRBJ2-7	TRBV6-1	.	ASSLTDRGRPYEQY
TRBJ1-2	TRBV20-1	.	SASQQENYGYT
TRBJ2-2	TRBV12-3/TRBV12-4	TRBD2	ASSREGYTGELF
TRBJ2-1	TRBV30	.	AWSAGVHEQF
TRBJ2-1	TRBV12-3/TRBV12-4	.	ASSLGGGNSYNEQF
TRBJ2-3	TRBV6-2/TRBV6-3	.	ASSISGVHRGTQY
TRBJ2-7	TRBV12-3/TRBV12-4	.	ASSDQPGDYEQY
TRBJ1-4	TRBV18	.	ASSPGSGTTNEKLF
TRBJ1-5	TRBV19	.	ASRLQGNQPQH
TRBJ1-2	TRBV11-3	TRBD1	ASSLDGPDRGYGYT
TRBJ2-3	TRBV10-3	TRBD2	AMAPGLAGGGAGVDTQY
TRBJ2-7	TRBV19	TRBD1	ASSRGTGQAYEQY
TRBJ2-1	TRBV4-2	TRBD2	ASSQVPLAGGHNEQF
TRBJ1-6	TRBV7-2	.	ASSLVSYNSPLH
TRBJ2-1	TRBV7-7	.	ASSLAAGSYNEQF
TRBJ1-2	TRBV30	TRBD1	ASSGPGGLNYGYT
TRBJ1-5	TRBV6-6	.	ASSYRGVQPQH
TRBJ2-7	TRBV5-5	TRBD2	ASSPGHSSGLDTAYEQY